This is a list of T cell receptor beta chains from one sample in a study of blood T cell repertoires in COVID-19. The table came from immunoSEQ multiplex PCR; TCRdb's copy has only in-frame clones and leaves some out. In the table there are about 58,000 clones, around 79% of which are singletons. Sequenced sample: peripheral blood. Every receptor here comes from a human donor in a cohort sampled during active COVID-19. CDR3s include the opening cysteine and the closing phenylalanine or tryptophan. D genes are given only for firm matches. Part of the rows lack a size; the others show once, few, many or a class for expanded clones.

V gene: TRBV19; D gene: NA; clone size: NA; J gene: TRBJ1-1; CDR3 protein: CASSIDGAYTEAFF; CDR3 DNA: TGTGCCAGTAGTATAGACGGAGCTTACACTGAAGCTTTCTTT
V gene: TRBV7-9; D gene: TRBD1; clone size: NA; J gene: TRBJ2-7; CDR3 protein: CASSSDRGPYEQYF; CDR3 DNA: TGTGCCAGCAGCTCGGACAGGGGGCCCTACGAGCAGTACTTC
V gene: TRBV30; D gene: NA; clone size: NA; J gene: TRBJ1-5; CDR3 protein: CAWSVVGRGRNQPQHF; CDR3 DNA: TGTGCCTGGAGTGTGGTGGGCAGGGGCAGGAACCAGCCCCAGCATTTT
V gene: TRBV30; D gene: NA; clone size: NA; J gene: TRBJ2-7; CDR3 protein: CAWSRGPSYEQYF; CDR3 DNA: TGTGCCTGGAGTAGAGGGCCTTCATACGAGCAGTACTTC
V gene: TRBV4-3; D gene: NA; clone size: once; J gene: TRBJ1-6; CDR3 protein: CASSRASTGSNSPLHF; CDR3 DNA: TGCGCCAGCAGCCGGGCCTCCACAGGGAGCAATTCACCCCTCCACTTT
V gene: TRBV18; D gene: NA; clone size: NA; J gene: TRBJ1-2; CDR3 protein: CASSPGQNYGYTF; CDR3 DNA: TGTGCCAGCTCACCAGGACAGAACTATGGCTACACCTTC
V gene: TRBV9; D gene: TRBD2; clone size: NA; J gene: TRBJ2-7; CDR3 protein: CASSELTGQREATYTPWYEQYF; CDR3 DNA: TGTGCCAGCAGCGAATTGACAGGGCAGCGGGAGGCCACCTATACCCCCTGGTACGAGCAGTACTTC
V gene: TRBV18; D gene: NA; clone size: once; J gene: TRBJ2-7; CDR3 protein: CASSLPTTYEQYF; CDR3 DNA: TGTGCCAGCTCACTCCCTACTACATACGAGCAGTACTTC
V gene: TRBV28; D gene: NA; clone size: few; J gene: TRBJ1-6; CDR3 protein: CASNPTGGSSYNSPLHF; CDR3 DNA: TGTGCCAGCAACCCGACCGGGGGAAGCTCCTATAATTCACCCCTCCACTTT
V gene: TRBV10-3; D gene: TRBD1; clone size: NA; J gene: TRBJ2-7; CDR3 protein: CAISGRDRGPYEQYF; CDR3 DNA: TGTGCCATCAGTGGAAGGGACAGGGGACCCTACGAGCAGTACTTC
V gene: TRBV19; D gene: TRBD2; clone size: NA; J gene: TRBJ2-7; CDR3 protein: CASSIGRLAGVEQYF; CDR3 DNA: TGTGCCAGTAGTATAGGACGACTAGCGGGAGTCGAGCAGTACTTC
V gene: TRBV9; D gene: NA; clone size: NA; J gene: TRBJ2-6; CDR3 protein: CASSTHRVSGANVLTF; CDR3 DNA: TGTGCCAGCAGCACCCACAGGGTCTCTGGGGCCAACGTCCTGACTTTC
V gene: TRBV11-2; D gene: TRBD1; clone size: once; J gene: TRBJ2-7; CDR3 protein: CASSLLLTGREQYF; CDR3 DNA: TGTGCCAGCAGCTTACTATTGACAGGGAGAGAGCAGTACTTC
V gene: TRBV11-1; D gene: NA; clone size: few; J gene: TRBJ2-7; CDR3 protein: CASSFPDILGQYF; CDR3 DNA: TGTGCCAGCAGCTTCCCGGACATTCTCGGGCAGTACTTC
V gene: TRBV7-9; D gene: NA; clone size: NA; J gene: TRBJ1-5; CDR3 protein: CASSSGQLSNQPQHF; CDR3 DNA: TGTGCCAGCAGCTCTGGACAGCTTAGCAATCAGCCCCAGCATTTT
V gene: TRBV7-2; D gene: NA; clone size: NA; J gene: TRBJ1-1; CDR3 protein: CASSLEPRGTEAFF; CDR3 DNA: TGTGCCAGCAGCTTAGAGCCGAGGGGGACTGAAGCTTTCTTT
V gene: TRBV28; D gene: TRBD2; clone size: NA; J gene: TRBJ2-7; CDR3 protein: CASSFAGRPTNEQYF; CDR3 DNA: TGTGCCAGCAGTTTTGCCGGGAGGCCCACCAACGAGCAGTACTTC
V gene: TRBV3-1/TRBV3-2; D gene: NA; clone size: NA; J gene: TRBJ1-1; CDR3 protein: CASSQDGAAGNTEAFF; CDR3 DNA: TGTGCCAGCAGCCAAGATGGGGCGGCAGGGAACACTGAAGCTTTCTTT
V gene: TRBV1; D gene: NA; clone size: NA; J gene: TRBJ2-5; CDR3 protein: CTSSQECGAGETQYF; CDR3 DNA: TGCACCAGCAGCCAAGAATGTGGAGCGGGAGAGACCCAGTACTTC
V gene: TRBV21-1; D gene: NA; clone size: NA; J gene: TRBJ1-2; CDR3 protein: CASSNQTAGGYGYTF; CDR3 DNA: TGTGCCAGCAGCAATCAGACAGCCGGGGGCTATGGCTACACCTTC
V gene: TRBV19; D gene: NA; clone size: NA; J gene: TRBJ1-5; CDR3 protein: CASSMTGSNQPQHF; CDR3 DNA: TGTGCCAGTAGTATGACAGGCAGCAATCAGCCCCAGCATTTT
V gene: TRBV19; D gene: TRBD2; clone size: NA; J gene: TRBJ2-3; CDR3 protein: CASRSGRAASSDTQYF; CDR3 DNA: TGTGCCAGTAGGAGCGGGAGGGCCGCGTCATCAGATACGCAGTATTTT
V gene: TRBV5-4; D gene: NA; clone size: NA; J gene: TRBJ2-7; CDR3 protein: CASSLLGAASYEQYF; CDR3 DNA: TGTGCCAGCAGCTTGTTAGGGGCGGCGTCCTACGAGCAGTACTTC
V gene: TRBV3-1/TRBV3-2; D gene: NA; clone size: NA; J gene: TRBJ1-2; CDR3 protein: CASSQASISGYTF; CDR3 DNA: TGTGCCAGCAGCCAAGCGTCCATTAGCGGCTACACCTTC
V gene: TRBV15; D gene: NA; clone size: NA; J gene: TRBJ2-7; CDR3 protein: CATSIRQAFTGQYF; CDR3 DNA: TGTGCCACCAGCATCCGACAGGCGTTCACCGGGCAGTACTTC
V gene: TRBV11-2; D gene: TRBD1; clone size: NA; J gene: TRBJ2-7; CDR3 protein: CASSLGQLIAYEQYF; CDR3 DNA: TGTGCCAGCAGCTTGGGACAGCTAATCGCTTACGAGCAGTACTTC